This T cell receptor (beta chain) was retrieved from a study of T cells after yellow fever vaccination. Study-wide background: Fractions containing few cells were prepared with SMART-Seq v4 Ultra Low Input. Regarding the study as a whole: Peak timing came faster in the weaker secondary response, day 5 versus 15.

This clonotype was counted ten times or more. The antigen remains undetermined. The CDR3 has 14 residues. V dropped 4 bases and J dropped 4 bases, with 14 bases sitting between them. Germline assignment: CDR1 SGDLS and CDR2 YYNGEE. Making TCR cDNA involved 5'RACE template switching, which added UMIs and a universal primer site. Via MiXCR, TCRdb re-called the 5' RACE reads, giving one row per CDR3 protein. The sample carries approximately 110,000 distinct CDR3 sequences, 6.5% to 9% recorded once. The TCR originated in a man aged 25 to 40 who received the YFV17D yellow fever vaccine. The sample in question was CD8+ T cells sorted from PBMCs, obtained 45 days after the yellow fever booster vaccination. V and J are TRBV9 and TRBJ2-5; maybe TRBD1 (6 bases). The CDR3 loop reads CASSPPRGIETQYF. In nucleotides, the CDR3 is TGTGCCAGCAGCCCCCCAAGGGGGATAGAGACCCAGTACTTC.